A selection of T cell receptor beta chains follows, all from one sample in a study of identical twins. Each CDR3 protein gets one entry after TCRdb re-called the 5' RACE reads with MiXCR. The table shows some 660,000 distinct CDR3 sequences, with over 8.5% occurring only once. This sample was also put to use in a study of yellow fever vaccine responses in identical twins.

The sample consisted of PBMCs. Receptors originate from a woman between 18 and 30 years old in good health. Each CDR3 is given without its conserved first and last residue.

V gene | CDR3 protein
TRBV4-3 | ASSPSLAGGITGELF
TRBV11-1 | ASTLREPGPRWTGELF
TRBV13 | ASSFPSGGVTGELF
TRBV7-9 | ASSLRSSPPYNEQF
TRBV12-3/TRBV12-4 | ASRRDSGNYNEQF
TRBV10-3 | AISGAEGYEQY
TRBV7-9 | ASMDLNTGELF
TRBV20-1 | SARRDYHTDTQY
TRBV6-2/TRBV6-3 | ASSYGGAPNYEQY
TRBV7-2 | ASSPRAGAISPLH
TRBV7-6 | ASSLSAGKGDKNIQY
TRBV7-9 | ASRLSPGELF
TRBV7-9 | ASGFVRRGTGELF
TRBV27 | ASSLFSSGGAGEQY
TRBV18 | ASSPPGDGFLNTEAF
TRBV7-6 | ASSLLSDGSYEQY
TRBV24-1 | ATSDSLTGEIQY
TRBV4-1 | ASSQDSYGNNEQF
TRBV12-5 | ASGVESTEAF
TRBV6-5 | ASSYQVLNTGELF
TRBV6-2/TRBV6-3 | ASSYLDWGRTEAF
TRBV20-1 | SARLLDRAPKNIQY
TRBV4-1 | ASSQSHLLGVRDQPQH
TRBV5-6 | ASSFRTGGFDTQY
TRBV20-1 | SASSGDNQPQH
TRBV12-3/TRBV12-4 | ASRPTGGKQPQH
TRBV20-1 | SARAPTGSYYEQY
TRBV5-1 | ASSWTVRDTGELF
TRBV7-2 | ASSFTETEAF
TRBV12-3/TRBV12-4 | ASSPLAATDTQY
TRBV5-1 | ASSGSYTDGGDEQY
TRBV5-1 | ASSRDTSNEKLF
TRBV20-1 | SAGSGMSGLEQF
TRBV6-6 | ASSTGQPQH
TRBV5-6 | ASSIVGENTGELF
TRBV29-1 | SVDSGGGAGANVLT
TRBV7-3 | ASSSDSYGEQF
TRBV6-5 | ASRNSAGKTQY
TRBV25-1 | ASSEYGDSYEQY
TRBV10-1 | ASSESKREDHNEQF
TRBV20-1 | SARDRSGGLMSETQY
TRBV20-1 | SARDPTGQGYNQPQH
TRBV7-9 | ASSPRQGAVGANVLT
TRBV20-1 | SASLPSGSANTGELF
TRBV2 | ASNHPLEETQY